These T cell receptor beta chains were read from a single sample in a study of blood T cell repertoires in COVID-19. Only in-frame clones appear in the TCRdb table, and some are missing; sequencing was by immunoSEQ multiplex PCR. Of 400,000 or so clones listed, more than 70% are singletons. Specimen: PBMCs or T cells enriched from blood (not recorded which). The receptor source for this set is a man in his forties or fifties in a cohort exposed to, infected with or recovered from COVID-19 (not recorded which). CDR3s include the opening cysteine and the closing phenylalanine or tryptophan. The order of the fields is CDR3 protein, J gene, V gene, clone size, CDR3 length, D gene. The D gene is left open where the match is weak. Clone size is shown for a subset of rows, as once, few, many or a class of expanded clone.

CDR3aa: CAISGAGEEKLFF
j_gene: TRBJ1-4
v_gene: TRBV10-3
abundance: NA
len: 13
d_gene: NA

CDR3aa: CASSSTGGSYEQYF
j_gene: TRBJ2-7
v_gene: TRBV11-2
abundance: NA
len: 14
d_gene: TRBD1

CDR3aa: CASSPRASRGIHGYTF
j_gene: TRBJ1-2
v_gene: TRBV2
abundance: NA
len: 16
d_gene: NA

CDR3aa: CASSYTGDGPPLHF
j_gene: TRBJ1-6
v_gene: TRBV6-6
abundance: NA
len: 14
d_gene: TRBD1

CDR3aa: CATGSGDTQYF
j_gene: TRBJ2-3
v_gene: TRBV24-1
abundance: NA
len: 11
d_gene: NA

CDR3aa: CASSADGPGGGGNTIYF
j_gene: TRBJ1-3
v_gene: TRBV9
abundance: NA
len: 17
d_gene: NA

CDR3aa: CASSLQDEQFF
j_gene: TRBJ2-1
v_gene: TRBV28
abundance: NA
len: 11
d_gene: NA

CDR3aa: CASTQGVGRGFETQYF
j_gene: TRBJ2-5
v_gene: TRBV19
abundance: once
len: 16
d_gene: TRBD1

CDR3aa: CATSDFGGPNTGELFF
j_gene: TRBJ2-2
v_gene: TRBV24-1
abundance: NA
len: 16
d_gene: NA

CDR3aa: CASSYQGQGGGYTF
j_gene: TRBJ1-2
v_gene: TRBV6-5
abundance: NA
len: 14
d_gene: TRBD1

CDR3aa: CASSRTSSGRETQYF
j_gene: TRBJ2-5
v_gene: TRBV5-1
abundance: few
len: 15
d_gene: TRBD2

CDR3aa: CSADRDSYNEQFF
j_gene: TRBJ2-1
v_gene: TRBV29-1
abundance: NA
len: 13
d_gene: TRBD1

CDR3aa: CASSFQRVSLLNEQFF
j_gene: TRBJ2-1
v_gene: TRBV7-6
abundance: NA
len: 16
d_gene: NA

CDR3aa: CASSQNPTGVYGYTF
j_gene: TRBJ1-2
v_gene: TRBV27
abundance: NA
len: 15
d_gene: NA

CDR3aa: CAISESSYNEQFF
j_gene: TRBJ2-1
v_gene: TRBV10-3
abundance: NA
len: 13
d_gene: NA

CDR3aa: CASSVVGDNSPLHF
j_gene: TRBJ1-6
v_gene: TRBV9
abundance: NA
len: 14
d_gene: NA

CDR3aa: CASSHRGSRGYTF
j_gene: TRBJ1-2
v_gene: TRBV3-1/TRBV3-2
abundance: NA
len: 13
d_gene: NA

CDR3aa: CASSLGASTDTQYF
j_gene: TRBJ2-3
v_gene: TRBV7-2
abundance: NA
len: 14
d_gene: NA

CDR3aa: CAISELLGGWTF
j_gene: TRBJ2-6
v_gene: TRBV10-3
abundance: NA
len: 12
d_gene: NA

CDR3aa: CASSLRGQPQHF
j_gene: TRBJ1-5
v_gene: TRBV2
abundance: few
len: 12
d_gene: NA

CDR3aa: CASSSDQGLSYTF
j_gene: TRBJ1-2
v_gene: TRBV5-8
abundance: NA
len: 13
d_gene: NA

CDR3aa: CASISSSGANVLTF
j_gene: TRBJ2-6
v_gene: TRBV3-1/TRBV3-2
abundance: NA
len: 14
d_gene: NA

CDR3aa: CASSSPPSGSSTDTQYF
j_gene: TRBJ2-3
v_gene: TRBV7-6
abundance: NA
len: 17
d_gene: TRBD2

CDR3aa: CASNIAGVEDTQYF
j_gene: TRBJ2-3
v_gene: TRBV6-5
abundance: once
len: 14
d_gene: TRBD2